This TCR beta chain was documented in a study of cytomegalovirus exposure and HLA in healthy donors. Vbeta (60) and Jbeta (13) primers were used in the PCR. Produced via immunoSEQ multiplex PCR; TCRdb's table is partial and in-frame only. The sample includes 130,000 to 150,000 clones, roughly four fifths of them seen just once. General study results and limits: For presence/absence analyses, sequencing depth was assumed to be roughly uniform across donors. Over 150 TCR beta chains were listed as cytomegalovirus-associated.

Despite likely unrecorded immune exposures, the donors were nominally healthy at the time of sampling. As regards this clone: What it binds is unknown. One end of the junction does not line up with germline, which may come from a read error.

Sequencing input: PBMCs. The sequence derives from a man aged 40-49 years in good health and CMV-seropositive.

The CDR3 loop is CAGSLGSGQGSSVSGAFF. CDR3 nucleotides: TGTGCCGGCAGCTTAGGATCGGGACAGGGAAGTTCTGTGTCTGGAGCTTTCTTT. V and J are TRBV7-2 and TRBJ1-1, with TRBD1 matching over 9 bases. Germline V gene data show CDR1 as SGHTA and CDR2 as FQGNSA. The CDR3 spans 18 residues.